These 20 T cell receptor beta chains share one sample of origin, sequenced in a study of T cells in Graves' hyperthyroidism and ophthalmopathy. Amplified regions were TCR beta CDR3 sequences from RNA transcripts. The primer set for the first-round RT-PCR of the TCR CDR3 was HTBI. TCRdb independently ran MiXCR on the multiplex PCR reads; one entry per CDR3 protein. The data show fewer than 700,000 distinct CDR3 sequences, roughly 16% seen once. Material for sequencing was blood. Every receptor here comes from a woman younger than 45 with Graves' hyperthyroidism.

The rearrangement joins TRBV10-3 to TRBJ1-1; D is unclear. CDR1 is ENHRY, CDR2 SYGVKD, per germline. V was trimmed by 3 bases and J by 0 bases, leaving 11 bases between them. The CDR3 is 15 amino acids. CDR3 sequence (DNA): TGTGCCATCAGTGATGTTAACAGAGTGAACACTGAAGCTTTCTTT. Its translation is CAISDVNRVNTEAFF.

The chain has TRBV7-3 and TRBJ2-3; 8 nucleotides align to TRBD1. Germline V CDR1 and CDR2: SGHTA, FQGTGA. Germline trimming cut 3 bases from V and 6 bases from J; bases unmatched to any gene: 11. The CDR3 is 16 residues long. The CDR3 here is CASSFGTGHFTDTQYF. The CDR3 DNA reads TGTGCCAGCAGCTTTGGGACAGGCCATTTTACGGATACGCAGTATTTT.

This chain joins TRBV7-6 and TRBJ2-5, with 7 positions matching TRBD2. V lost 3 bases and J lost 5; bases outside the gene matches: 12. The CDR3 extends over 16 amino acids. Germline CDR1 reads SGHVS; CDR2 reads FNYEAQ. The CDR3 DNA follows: TGTGCCAGCAGCTTGCGGCAAGGGAGGGCCCTTGAGACCCAGTACTTC. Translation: CASSLRQGRALETQYF.

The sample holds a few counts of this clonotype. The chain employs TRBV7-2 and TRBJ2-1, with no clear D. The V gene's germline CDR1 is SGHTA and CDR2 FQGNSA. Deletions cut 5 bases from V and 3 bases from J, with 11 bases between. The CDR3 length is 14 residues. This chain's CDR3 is CASSPVMIYNEQFF. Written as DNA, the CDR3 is TGTGCCAGCAGCCCAGTGATGATCTACAATGAGCAGTTCTTC.

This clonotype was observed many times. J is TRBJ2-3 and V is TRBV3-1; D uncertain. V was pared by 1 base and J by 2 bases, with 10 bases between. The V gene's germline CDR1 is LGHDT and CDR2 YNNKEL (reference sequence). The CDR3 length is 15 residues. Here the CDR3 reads CASSQGLPVTDTQYF. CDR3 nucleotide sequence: TGTGCCAGCAGCCAAGGACTCCCAGTCACAGATACGCAGTATTTT.

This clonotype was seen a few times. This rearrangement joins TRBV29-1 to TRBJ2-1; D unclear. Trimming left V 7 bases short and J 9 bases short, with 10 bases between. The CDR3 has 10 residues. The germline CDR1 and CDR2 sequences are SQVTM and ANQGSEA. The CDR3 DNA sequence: TGCAGCGGCTTGTTAGGTGAGCAGTTCTTC. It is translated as CSGLLGEQFF.

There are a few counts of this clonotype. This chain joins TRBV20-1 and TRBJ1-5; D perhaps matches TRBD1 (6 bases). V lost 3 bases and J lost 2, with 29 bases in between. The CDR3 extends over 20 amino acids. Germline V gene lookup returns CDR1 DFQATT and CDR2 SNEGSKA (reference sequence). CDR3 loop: CSARAVAYNEGGRGNQPQHF. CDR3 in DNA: TGCAGTGCTAGGGCAGTCGCCTACAATGAGGGGGGCCGGGGCAATCAGCCCCAGCATTTT.

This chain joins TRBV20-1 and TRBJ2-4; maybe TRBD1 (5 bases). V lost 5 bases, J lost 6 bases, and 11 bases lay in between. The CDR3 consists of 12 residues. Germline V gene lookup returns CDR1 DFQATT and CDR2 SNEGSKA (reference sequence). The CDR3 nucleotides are TGCAGTGCTCTAACCGACAGAAACATTCAGTACTTC. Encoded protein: CSALTDRNIQYF.

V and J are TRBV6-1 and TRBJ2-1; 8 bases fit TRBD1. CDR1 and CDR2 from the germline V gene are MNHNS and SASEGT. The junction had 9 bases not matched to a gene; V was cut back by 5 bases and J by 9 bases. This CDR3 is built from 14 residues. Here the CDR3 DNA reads TGTGCCAGCAGTAATCCGACAGGGGCCCGTGAGCAGTTCTTC. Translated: CASSNPTGAREQFF.

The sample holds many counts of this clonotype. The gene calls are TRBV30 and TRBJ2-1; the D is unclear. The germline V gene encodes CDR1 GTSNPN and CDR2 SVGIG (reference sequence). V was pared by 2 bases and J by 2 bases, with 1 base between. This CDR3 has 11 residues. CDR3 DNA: TGTGCCTGGAGTCCCTACAATGAGCAGTTCTTC. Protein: CAWSPYNEQFF.

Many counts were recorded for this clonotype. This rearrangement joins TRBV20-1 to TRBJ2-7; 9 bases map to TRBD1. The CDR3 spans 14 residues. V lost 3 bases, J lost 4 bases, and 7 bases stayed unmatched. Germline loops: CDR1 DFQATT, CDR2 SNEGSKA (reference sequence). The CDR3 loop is CSASPWGQGYEQYF. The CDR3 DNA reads TGCAGTGCTAGTCCTTGGGGACAGGGTTACGAGCAGTACTTC.

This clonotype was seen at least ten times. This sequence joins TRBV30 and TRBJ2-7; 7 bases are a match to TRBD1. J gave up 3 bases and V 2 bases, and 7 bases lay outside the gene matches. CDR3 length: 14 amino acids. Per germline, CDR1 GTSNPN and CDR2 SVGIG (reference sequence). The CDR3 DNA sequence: TGTGCCTGGAGTAGACCGGGGACAGACTACGAGCAGTACTTC. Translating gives CAWSRPGTDYEQYF. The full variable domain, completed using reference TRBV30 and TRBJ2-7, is SQTIHQWPATLVQPVGSPLSLECTVEGTSNPNLYWYRQAAGRGLQLLFYSVGIGQISSEVPQNLSASRPQDRQFILSSKKLLLSDSGFYLCAWSRPGTDYEQYFGPGTRLTVT.

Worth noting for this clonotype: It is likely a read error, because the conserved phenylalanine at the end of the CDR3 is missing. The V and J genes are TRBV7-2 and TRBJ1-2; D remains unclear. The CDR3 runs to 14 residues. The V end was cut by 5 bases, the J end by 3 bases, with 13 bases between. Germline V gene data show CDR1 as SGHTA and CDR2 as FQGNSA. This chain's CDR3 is CASSLPYRDYGYTL. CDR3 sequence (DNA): TGTGCCAGCAGCCTACCCTATCGGGACTATGGCTACACCTTG.

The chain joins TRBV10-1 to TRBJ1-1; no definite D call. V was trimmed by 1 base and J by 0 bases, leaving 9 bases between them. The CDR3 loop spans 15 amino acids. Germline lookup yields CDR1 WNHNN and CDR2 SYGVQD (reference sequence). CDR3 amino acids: CASSELVGMNTEAFF. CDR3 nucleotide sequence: TGCGCCAGCAGTGAGTTGGTGGGTATGAACACTGAAGCTTTCTTT.

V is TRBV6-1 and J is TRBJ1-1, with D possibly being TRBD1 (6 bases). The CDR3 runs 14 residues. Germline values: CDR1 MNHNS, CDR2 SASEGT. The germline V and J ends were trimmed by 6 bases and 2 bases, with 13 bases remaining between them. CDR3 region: CASRNLDSNTEAFF. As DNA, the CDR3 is TGTGCCAGCAGAAACCTGGACAGCAACACTGAAGCTTTCTTT.

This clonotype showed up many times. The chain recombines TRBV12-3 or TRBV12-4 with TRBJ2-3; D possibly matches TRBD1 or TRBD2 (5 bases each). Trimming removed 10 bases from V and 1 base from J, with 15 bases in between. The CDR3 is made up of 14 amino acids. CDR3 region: CAIRGTGGTDTQYF. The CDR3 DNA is TGTGCCATACGTGGGACCGGCGGCACAGATACGCAGTATTTT.

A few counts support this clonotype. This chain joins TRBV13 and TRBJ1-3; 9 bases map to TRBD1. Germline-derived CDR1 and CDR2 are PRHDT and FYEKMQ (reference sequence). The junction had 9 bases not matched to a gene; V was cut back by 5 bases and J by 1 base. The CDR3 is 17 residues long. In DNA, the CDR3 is TGTGCCAGCAGCGCGCAGAACAGGGGGCGATCTGGAAACACCATATATTTT. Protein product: CASSAQNRGRSGNTIYF.

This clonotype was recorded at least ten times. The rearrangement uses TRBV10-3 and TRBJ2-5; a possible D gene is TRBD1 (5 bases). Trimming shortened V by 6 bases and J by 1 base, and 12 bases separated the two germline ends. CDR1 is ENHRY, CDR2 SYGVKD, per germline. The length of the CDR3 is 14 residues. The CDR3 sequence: CAIRSDRAQETQYF. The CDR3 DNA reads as TGTGCCATCAGGAGCGACAGAGCCCAAGAGACCCAGTACTTC.

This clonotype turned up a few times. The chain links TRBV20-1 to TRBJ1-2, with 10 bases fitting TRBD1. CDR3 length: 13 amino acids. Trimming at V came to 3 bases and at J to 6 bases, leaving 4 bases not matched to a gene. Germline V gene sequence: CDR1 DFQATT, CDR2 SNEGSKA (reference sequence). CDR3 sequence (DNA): TGCAGTGCTAGTCGGACAGGGGGTGATGGCTACACCTTC. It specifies CSASRTGGDGYTF.

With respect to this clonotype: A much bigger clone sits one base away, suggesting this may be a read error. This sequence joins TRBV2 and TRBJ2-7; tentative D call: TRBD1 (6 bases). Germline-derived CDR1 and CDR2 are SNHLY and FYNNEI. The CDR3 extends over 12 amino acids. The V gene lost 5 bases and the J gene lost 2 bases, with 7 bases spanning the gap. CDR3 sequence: CASSRDTYEQYF. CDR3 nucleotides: TGTGCCAGCAGTCGGGACACCTACGAGCAGTACTTC.